This TCR beta chain appears in the sequencing data of a study of CD8 T cells in Susac syndrome. RNA was extracted with the RNeasy kit, and a quantity of about 0.45 to 1 ug was reverse transcribed using random hexamers. TCRdb re-called the immunoSEQ multiplex PCR reads with MiXCR, one entry per CDR3 protein. The sample lists 170,000 or so distinct CDR3 sequences; under 95% were seen once. In regard to this clonotype: The antigen remains unidentified.

General observations from the study: Within Susac syndrome CD4+ T cell repertoires, clonal expansion was not evident.

Trimming left V 1 base short and J 5 bases short, with 10 bases between. In germline, CDR1 is SGHDT, CDR2 YYEEEE. CDR3 length: 13 residues. This sequence originates from a human donor with Susac syndrome. Sequencing used CD4+ T cells from PBMCs. The V and J genes are TRBV5-6 and TRBJ2-7; D is ambiguous. CDR3 in amino acids: CASSLNDGDEQYF. CDR3 bases: TGTGCCAGCAGCTTGAATGACGGAGACGAGCAGTACTTC.